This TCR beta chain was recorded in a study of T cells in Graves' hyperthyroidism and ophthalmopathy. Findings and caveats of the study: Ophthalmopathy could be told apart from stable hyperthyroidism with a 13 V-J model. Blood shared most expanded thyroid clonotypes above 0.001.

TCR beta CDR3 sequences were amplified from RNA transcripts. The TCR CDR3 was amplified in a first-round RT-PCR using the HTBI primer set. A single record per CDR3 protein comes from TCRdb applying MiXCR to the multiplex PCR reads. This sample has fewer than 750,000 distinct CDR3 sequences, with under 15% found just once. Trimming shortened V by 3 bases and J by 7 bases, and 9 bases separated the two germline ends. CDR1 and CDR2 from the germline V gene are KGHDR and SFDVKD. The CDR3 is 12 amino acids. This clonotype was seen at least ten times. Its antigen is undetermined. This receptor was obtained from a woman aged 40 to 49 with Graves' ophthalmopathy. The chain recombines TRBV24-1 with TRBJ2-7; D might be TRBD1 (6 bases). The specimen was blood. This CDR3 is CATSDKRGEQYF. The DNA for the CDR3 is TGTGCCACCAGTGATAAAAGGGGGGAGCAGTACTTC.